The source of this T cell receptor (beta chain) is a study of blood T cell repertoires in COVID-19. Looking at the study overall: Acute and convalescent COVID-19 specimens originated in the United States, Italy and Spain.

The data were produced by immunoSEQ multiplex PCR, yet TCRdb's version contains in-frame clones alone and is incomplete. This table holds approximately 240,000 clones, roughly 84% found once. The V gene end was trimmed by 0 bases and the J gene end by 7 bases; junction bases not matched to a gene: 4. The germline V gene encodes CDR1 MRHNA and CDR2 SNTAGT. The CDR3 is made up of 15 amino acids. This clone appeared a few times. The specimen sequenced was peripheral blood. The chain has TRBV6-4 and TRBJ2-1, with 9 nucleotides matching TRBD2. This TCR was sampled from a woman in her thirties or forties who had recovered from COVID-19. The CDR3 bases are TGTGCCAGCAGTGACTCGCGGGAGGGGGGAAATGAGCAGTTCTTC. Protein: CASSDSREGGNEQFF.